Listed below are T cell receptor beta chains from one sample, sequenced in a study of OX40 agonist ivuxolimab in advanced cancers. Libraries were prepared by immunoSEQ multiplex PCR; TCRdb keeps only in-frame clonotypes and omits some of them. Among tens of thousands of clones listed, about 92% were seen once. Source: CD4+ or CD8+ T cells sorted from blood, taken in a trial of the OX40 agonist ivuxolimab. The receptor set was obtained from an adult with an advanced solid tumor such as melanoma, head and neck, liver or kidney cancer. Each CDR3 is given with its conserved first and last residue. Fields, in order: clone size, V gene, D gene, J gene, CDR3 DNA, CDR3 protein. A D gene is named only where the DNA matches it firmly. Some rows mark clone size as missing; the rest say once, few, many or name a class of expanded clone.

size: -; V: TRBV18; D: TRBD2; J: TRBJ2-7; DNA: TGTGCCAGCTCATCAACAACTAGCGGGAGCAACGGCGAGCAGTACTTC; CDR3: CASSSTTSGSNGEQYF
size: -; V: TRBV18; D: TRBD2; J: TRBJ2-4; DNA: TGTGCCAGCTCACCACCGACTAGCGGGGGGGCGGTAGAAAACATTCAGTACTTC; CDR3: CASSPPTSGGAVENIQYF
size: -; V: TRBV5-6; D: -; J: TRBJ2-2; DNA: TGTGCCAGCAGCTTGGCGGGGATAGCGAACACCGGGGAGCTGTTTTTT; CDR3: CASSLAGIANTGELFF
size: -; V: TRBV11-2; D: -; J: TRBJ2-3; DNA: TGTGCCAGCAGCTTAGTTGAGCGGTTAACGCAGTATTTT; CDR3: CASSLVERLTQYF
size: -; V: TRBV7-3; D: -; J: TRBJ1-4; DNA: TGTGCCAGCAGCTTATCAGCTGGGGAACTGTTTTTT; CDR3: CASSLSAGELFF
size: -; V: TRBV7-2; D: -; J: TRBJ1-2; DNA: TGTGCCAGCAGCCCCCAGGCTTTAGCTAACTATGGCTACACCTTC; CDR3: CASSPQALANYGYTF
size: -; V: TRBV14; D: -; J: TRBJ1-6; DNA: TGTGCCAGCAGCCAAGATTTAGTGCTGGGCTCACCCCTCCACTTT; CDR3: CASSQDLVLGSPLHF
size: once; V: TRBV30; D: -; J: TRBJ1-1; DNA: TGTGCCTGGACTCTCGGTTTAAAGGTCACTGAAGCTTTCTTT; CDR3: CAWTLGLKVTEAFF
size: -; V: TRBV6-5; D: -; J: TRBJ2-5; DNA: TGTGCCAGCAGTTACCTAGAGACCCAGTACTTC; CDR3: CASSYLETQYF
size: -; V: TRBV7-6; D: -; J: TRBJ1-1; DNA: TGTGCCAGCAGCTCATCGCGGGGGCTGGGCACTGAAGCTTTCTTT; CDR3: CASSSSRGLGTEAFF
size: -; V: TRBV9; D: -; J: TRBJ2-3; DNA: TGTGCCAGCAGCGTAGCAGGCGGAATAAGCACAGATACGCAGTATTTT; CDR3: CASSVAGGISTDTQYF
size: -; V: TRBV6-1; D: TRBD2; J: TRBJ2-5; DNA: TGTGCCATCCAAGCGGGGGGAGAGACCCAGTACTTC; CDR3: CAIQAGGETQYF
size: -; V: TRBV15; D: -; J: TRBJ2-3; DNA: TGTGCCACCAGCAGAGCGGCTTACACAGATACGCAGTATTTT; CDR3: CATSRAAYTDTQYF
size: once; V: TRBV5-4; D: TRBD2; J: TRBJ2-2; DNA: TGTGCCAGCAGCCCCAACGGGGGAGGGGAGTTCGGGGAGCTGTTTTTT; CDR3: CASSPNGGGEFGELFF
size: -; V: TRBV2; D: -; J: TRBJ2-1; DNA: TGTGCCAGCAGTACCGGAGGGGGCGTTTTCTTC; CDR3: CASSTGGGVFF
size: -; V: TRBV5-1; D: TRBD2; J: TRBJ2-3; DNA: TGCGCCAGCAGCTTGGCCACGCTAGCGGGATTAGATACGCAGTATTTT; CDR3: CASSLATLAGLDTQYF
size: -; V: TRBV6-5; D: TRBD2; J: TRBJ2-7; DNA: TGTGCCAGCAGTACCGGGACTAACGCTAACTACGAGCAGTACTTC; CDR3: CASSTGTNANYEQYF
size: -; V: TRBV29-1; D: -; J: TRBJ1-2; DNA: TGCAGCGCTACTTCAGGGGTCGGCTACACCTTC; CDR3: CSATSGVGYTF
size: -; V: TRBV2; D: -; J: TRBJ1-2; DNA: TGTGCCAGCAGCGCAGGGTCCTATGGCTACACCTTC; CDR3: CASSAGSYGYTF
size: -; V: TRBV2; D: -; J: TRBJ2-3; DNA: TGTGCCAGCAGTGAAGATAGGATTACAGATACGCAGTATTTT; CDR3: CASSEDRITDTQYF
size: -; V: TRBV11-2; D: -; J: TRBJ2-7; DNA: TGTGCCAGCAGCTTAGCAGGGGTTAAAAACGAGCAGTACTTC; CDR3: CASSLAGVKNEQYF
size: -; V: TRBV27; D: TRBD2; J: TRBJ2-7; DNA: TGTGCCAGCAGTAAACTTACTAGCGGGAGGAGGGCCGAGCAGTACTTC; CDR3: CASSKLTSGRRAEQYF
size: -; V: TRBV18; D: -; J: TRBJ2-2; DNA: TGTGCCAGCTCTCGAGACCTGGAACTGTTTTTT; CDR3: CASSRDLELFF
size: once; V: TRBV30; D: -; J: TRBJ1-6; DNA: TGTGCCTGGAGTTTCGGCAGGGTGGGGAATTCACCCCTCCACTTT; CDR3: CAWSFGRVGNSPLHF
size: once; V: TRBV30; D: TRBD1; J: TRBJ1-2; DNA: TGTGCCTGGAAGGGACAGGGGGCGCCCGGCTACACCTTC; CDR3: CAWKGQGAPGYTF
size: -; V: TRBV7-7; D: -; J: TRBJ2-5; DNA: TGTGCTAGCGCTCAGGGAAAACAAGAGACCCAGTACTTC; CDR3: CASAQGKQETQYF
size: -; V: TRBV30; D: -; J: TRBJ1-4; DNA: TGTGCCTGGAGTTCCGGCCTCGCGACTAATGAAAAACTGTTTTTT; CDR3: CAWSSGLATNEKLFF
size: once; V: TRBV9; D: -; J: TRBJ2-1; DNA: TGTGCCAGCAGCGAGGGGTCCAGGGTGAGTAATGAGCAGTTCTTC; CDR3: CASSEGSRVSNEQFF
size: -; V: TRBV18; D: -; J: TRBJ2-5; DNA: TGTGCCAGCTCACCAGATAGTGGTCGAGAGACCCAGTACTTC; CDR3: CASSPDSGRETQYF
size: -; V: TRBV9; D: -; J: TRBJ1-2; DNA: TGTGCCAGCAGCTCTCGTTTCGGGCTTCCGGACGTTAACTATGGCTACACCTTC; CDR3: CASSSRFGLPDVNYGYTF
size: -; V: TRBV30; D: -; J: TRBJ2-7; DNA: TGTGCCTGGAGTGTACAATCAGTAAACGAGCAGTACTTC; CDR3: CAWSVQSVNEQYF
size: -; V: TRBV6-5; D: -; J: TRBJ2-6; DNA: TGTGCCAGCCTACCCGGGAACTCTGGGGCCAACGTCCTGACTTTC; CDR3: CASLPGNSGANVLTF
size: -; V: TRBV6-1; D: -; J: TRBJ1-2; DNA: TGTGCCAGCAGCCCCACGGCGAGGTATAACTATGGCTACACCTTC; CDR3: CASSPTARYNYGYTF
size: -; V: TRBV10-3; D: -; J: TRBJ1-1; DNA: TGTGCCATCAGTGAGTCCCAGGTAGTCACTGAAGCTTTCTTT; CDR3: CAISESQVVTEAFF
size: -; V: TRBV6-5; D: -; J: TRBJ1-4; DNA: TGTGCCAGCAGTTACGGTGTGGGGGAGGGAAAACTGTTTTTT; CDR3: CASSYGVGEGKLFF
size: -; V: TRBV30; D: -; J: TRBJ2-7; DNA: TGTGCCTGGAATACGGTAGCCTACGAGCAGTACTTC; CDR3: CAWNTVAYEQYF
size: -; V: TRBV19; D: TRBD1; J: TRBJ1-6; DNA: TGTGCCAGTAGTTCACAGGGGTCCTATAATTCACCCCTCCACTTT; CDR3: CASSSQGSYNSPLHF
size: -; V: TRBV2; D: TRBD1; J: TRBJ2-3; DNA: TGTGCCAGCACTATAGGGACAGGGGGCGTCACAGATACGCAGTATTTT; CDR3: CASTIGTGGVTDTQYF
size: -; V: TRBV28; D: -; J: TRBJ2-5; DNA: TGTGCCAGCAGTCCCGGGGGGCCGGAGACCCAGTACTTC; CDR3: CASSPGGPETQYF
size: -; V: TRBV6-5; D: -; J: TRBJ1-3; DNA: TGTGCCAGCAGCCCGGGGCACTCTGGAAACACCATATATTTT; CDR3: CASSPGHSGNTIYF
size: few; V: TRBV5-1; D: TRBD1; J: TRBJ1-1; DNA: TGCGCCAGCAGCCCGGGGGTGGGACAGGGGTCGACTGAAGCTTTCTTT; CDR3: CASSPGVGQGSTEAFF
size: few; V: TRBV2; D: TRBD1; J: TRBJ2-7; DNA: TGTGCCAGCAGTAGGGACAGGGCGGCCGCCGACGAGCAGTACTTC; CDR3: CASSRDRAAADEQYF
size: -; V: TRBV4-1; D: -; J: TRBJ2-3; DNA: TGCGCCAGCAGCCAAGTGGGTAGCGGCACAGATACGCAGTATTTT; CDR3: CASSQVGSGTDTQYF
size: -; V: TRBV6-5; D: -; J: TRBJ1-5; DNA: TGTGCCAGCGCTAAGGACAGATATCAGCCCCAGCATTTT; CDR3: CASAKDRYQPQHF
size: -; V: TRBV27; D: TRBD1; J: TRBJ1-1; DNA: TGTGCCAGCAGTTTCGACAGGGCGGACACTGAAGCTTTCTTT; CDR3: CASSFDRADTEAFF
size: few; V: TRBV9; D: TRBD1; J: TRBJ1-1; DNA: TGTGCCAGCGGAGGGGGCAGCCTAAGCGGCACTGAAGCTTTCTTT; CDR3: CASGGGSLSGTEAFF
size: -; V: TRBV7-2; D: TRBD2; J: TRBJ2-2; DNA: TGTGCCAGCAGCTTCGGCGGCGGGGGATTGAACACCGGGGAGCTGTTTTTT; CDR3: CASSFGGGGLNTGELFF
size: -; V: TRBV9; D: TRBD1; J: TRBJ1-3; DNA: TGTGCCAGCAGCAAAACAGGGGGTAGAGGAAACACCATATATTTT; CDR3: CASSKTGGRGNTIYF